These 18 T cell receptor beta chains share one sample of origin, sequenced in a study of molecular identifiers for immune sequencing clone quantification. TCRdb recomputed calls from the PCR reads with MiXCR, one row per CDR3 protein. This repertoire shows about 320,000 distinct CDR3 sequences, about 22% found once; its top ten account for approximately 0.84%. Sequencing used naive CD8+ T cells from blood, with Jurkat cell RNA spiked in. Described subset: FACS-sorted CD8+CD4-CCR7+CD45RA+ naive T cells. The receptors derive from a human donor in good health. Some libraries in this study had Jurkat cell RNA spiked in.

The table lists this clonotype with many counts. The chain couples TRBV28 to TRBJ2-5, with D unclear. Germline CDR1 reads MDHEN; CDR2 reads SYDVKM. The V end was cut by 5 bases, the J end by 1 base, with 8 bases between. This CDR3 spans 13 amino acids. CDR3 nucleotide sequence: TGTGCCAGCAGTCCAGTAGGCCAAGAGACCCAGTACTTC. Its translation: CASSPVGQETQYF.

As to this clonotype: Being one base from a much bigger clone, this may be a read error. The chain links TRBV28 to TRBJ2-7; D is unclear. CDR1 and CDR2 from the germline V gene are MDHEN and SYDVKM. The CDR3 totals 13 residues. The CDR3: CASSFAPPNEQCF. As DNA, the CDR3 is TGTGCCAGCAGTTTTGCGCCTCCCAACGAGCAGTGCTTC.

This clonotype was observed many times. The J gene is TRBJ2-7, the V gene TRBV27; 9 positions agree with TRBD2. The germline V gene encodes CDR1 MNHEY and CDR2 SMNVEV (reference sequence). The junction had 9 bases not matched to a gene; V was cut back by 5 bases and J by 7 bases. The CDR3 covers 14 residues. CDR3 bases: TGTGCCAGCAGTCCATCTAGCGGGATTGGGGAGCAGTACTTC. Protein sequence: CASSPSSGIGEQYF.

Worth noting for this clonotype: A read error is likely, as this CDR3 ends without the conserved phenylalanine or tryptophan. The chain employs TRBV29-1 and TRBJ1-1; no clear D. The V end lost 3 bases, the J end lost 1 base, and 9 bases lay between the germline ends. Looked up from germline, CDR1 is SQVTM and CDR2 is ANQGSEA. The CDR3 is made up of 13 amino acids. The CDR3 reads CSVDPPGNTEAFS. Here the CDR3 DNA reads TGCAGCGTTGACCCCCCAGGGAACACTGAAGCTTTCTCT.

This clonotype showed up just a few times. This rearrangement joins TRBV5-4 to TRBJ2-7, with a tentative D call TRBD2 (6 bases). The germline gives CDR1 SGHNT, CDR2 YYREEE (reference sequence). Trimming removed 4 bases from V and 3 bases from J, with 17 bases in between. The CDR3 has 15 amino acids. CDR3 nucleotide sequence: TGTGCCAGCAGCGCCGGGACTCTGGGAGGCTACGAGCAGTACTTC. Its protein is CASSAGTLGGYEQYF. The whole variable domain, filled in from reference TRBV5-4 and TRBJ2-7, reads ETGVTQSPTHLIKTRGQQVTLRCSSQSGHNTVSWYQQALGQGPQFIFQYYREEENGRGNFPPRFSGLQFPNYSSELNVNALELDDSALYLCASSAGTLGGYEQYFGPGTRLTVT.

The sample holds many counts of this clonotype. The chain joins TRBV2 to TRBJ2-7, with D hard to call. The germline V gene encodes CDR1 SNHLY and CDR2 FYNNEI. This CDR3 is built from 15 residues. Trimming stripped 0 bases from V and 7 bases from J, with 16 bases between. DNA for the CDR3: TGTGCCAGCAGTGAAGCTGACCCACTCACTGAGGAGCAGTACTTC. Protein: CASSEADPLTEEQYF.

This clonotype was counted at least ten times. The V call is TRBV29-1, the J call TRBJ1-1; weak D call: TRBD1 (6 bases). The germline V gene has CDR1 SQVTM and CDR2 ANQGSEA. Between the trimmed V and J ends, which lost 5 bases and 4 bases, there was a span of 11 bases. CDR3 size: 12 residues. CDR3 in DNA: TGCAGCGTTCCTAAGGGGGGCACTGAAGCTTTCTTT. Protein product: CSVPKGGTEAFF.

This clonotype showed up many times. The chain couples TRBV6-2 or TRBV6-3 to TRBJ1-1; D gene uncertain. With 2 bases removed from V and 3 bases from J, the gap between germline ends came to 13 bases. This CDR3 is 15 amino acids long. CDR1 MNHEY and CDR2 SVGEGT come from the germline V gene. This CDR3 reads CASSYESATYTEAFF. As DNA, the CDR3 is TGTGCCAGCAGTTACGAGTCGGCAACATACACTGAAGCTTTCTTT.

This clonotype has at least ten counts. The chain is built from TRBV30 and TRBJ2-3; D call uncertain. Germline V CDR1 and CDR2: GTSNPN, SVGIG (reference sequence). V lost 7 bases to trimming and J lost 0 bases, with 11 bases between them. The CDR3 consists of 13 residues. DNA for the CDR3: TGTGCCTTCCAGCAGGCTAGCACAGATACGCAGTATTTT. Its protein is CAFQQASTDTQYF.

There are many counts of this clonotype. The V call is TRBV7-3, the J call TRBJ2-7, with 10 positions matching TRBD1. The CDR3 is 15 residues long. After removal of 3 bases from V and 3 bases from J, the junction contained 5 bases not matched to a gene. Germline V gene lookup returns CDR1 SGHTA and CDR2 FQGTGA. The CDR3 DNA reads TGTGCCAGCAGCTTTGGGACAGGGGAATACTACGAGCAGTACTTC. Its translation: CASSFGTGEYYEQYF.

Comments on this clonotype: It is likely a read error, because the conserved phenylalanine at the end of the CDR3 is missing. V gene TRBV11-2 combines with J gene TRBJ1-4; 7 nucleotides match TRBD1. Germline-derived CDR1 and CDR2 are SGHAT and FQNNGV. The CDR3 totals 15 residues. V shed 5 bases and J 0 bases; nucleotides not matched to a gene: 3. CDR3 amino acids: CASSQGQTTNEKLFL. For the CDR3, the DNA is TGTGCCAGCAGCCAGGGACAGACAACTAATGAAAAACTGTTTCTT.

The genes are TRBV6-5 and TRBJ2-7; D is possibly TRBD1 or TRBD2 (5 bases each). CDR1 and CDR2 from the germline V gene are MNHEY and SVGAGI. This CDR3 is built from 13 residues. V was trimmed by 10 bases and J by 1 base, leaving 14 bases between them. CDR3 in amino acids: CATEARASYEQYF. Written as DNA, the CDR3 is TGTGCCACGGAGGCCAGGGCATCCTACGAGCAGTACTTC.

This clonotype has more than one count but fewer than ten. The rearrangement links TRBV19 to TRBJ2-7; D is unresolved. Looked up from germline, CDR1 is LNHDA and CDR2 is SQIVND (reference sequence). Trimming stripped 5 bases from V and 0 bases from J, with 14 bases between. The CDR3 sequence is 15 residues long. The CDR3 loop is CASSVRTSVSYEQYF. The CDR3, as DNA: TGTGCCAGTAGTGTGAGGACGTCAGTCTCCTACGAGCAGTACTTC.

Turning to this clonotype: Since a much larger clone is just one base distant, this may be a read error. The CDR3 does not end in the conserved phenylalanine or tryptophan, so this is likely a read error. The chain combines TRBV2 with TRBJ2-3; the D is unclear. Trimming pared 10 bases from V and 2 bases from J, leaving 1 base between. Looked up from germline, CDR1 is SNHLY and CDR2 is FYNNEI. The CDR3 has 9 residues. The CDR3 DNA follows: TGTGCCATCACAGATACGCAGTATCTT. Amino acids: CAITDTQYL.

This clonotype was seen ten or more times. The genes are TRBV7-9 and TRBJ1-1; possibly TRBD1 for D (5 bases). The CDR3 length is 14 residues. Germline CDR1 reads SEHNR; CDR2 reads FQNEAQ (reference sequence). V was trimmed by 2 bases and J by 0 bases, leaving 7 bases between them. The CDR3: CASSLRDVNTEAFF. CDR3 in DNA: TGTGCCAGCAGCTTAAGGGACGTGAACACTGAAGCTTTCTTT.

This clonotype came up many times. The CDR3 loop reads CASSFGWGQGLLTSTDTQYF. The CDR3 DNA is TGTGCCAGCAGTTTTGGTTGGGGACAGGGGCTCTTGACGTCCACAGATACGCAGTATTTT. The J gene is TRBJ2-3, the V gene TRBV28; 10 positions agree with TRBD1. Per germline, CDR1 MDHEN and CDR2 SYDVKM. The V and J ends lost 3 bases and 2 bases, in that order; junction bases with no gene match: 17. CDR3 length: 20 residues.

This clonotype has ten or more counts. The CDR3 is CATSDLAIDGELFF. The CDR3 bases are TGTGCCACCAGTGACCTGGCGATAGACGGGGAGCTGTTTTTT. The chain joins TRBV24-1 to TRBJ2-2; D call uncertain. CDR1 is KGHDR and CDR2 is SFDVKD in the germline V gene. CDR3 size: 14 residues. V lost 4 bases and J 7 bases, leaving 12 bases between the germline ends.

V is TRBV5-6 and J is TRBJ2-3; the match to TRBD2 covers 7 bases. The CDR3 spans 15 residues. V shed 4 bases and J 4 bases; nucleotides not matched to a gene: 9. Germline CDR1 is SGHDT and CDR2 is YYEEEE. The chain's CDR3 is CASSLWAGVADTQYF. Here the CDR3 DNA reads TGTGCCAGCAGCCTTTGGGCGGGAGTCGCAGATACGCAGTATTTT.